This T cell receptor (beta chain) was observed in a study of regulatory T cells in long-lasting Graves disease. Overall study findings and caveats: Persistent disease favored TRBV28, TRBJ1-2 and TRBJ2-5. Persistent patients shared more public clonotypes (about 2,800) than newly diagnosed patients (under 1,000).

Documented time point: persistent/refractory GD, antithyroid drugs over 5 years with positive TRAb. The TCR library was made from RNA extracted from PBMCs. This clonotype was recorded a few times. Its antigen is as yet unknown. V shed 6 bases and J shed 0 bases, with 12 bases lying between them. This CDR3 comprises 14 residues. Construction of TCR beta libraries relied on iRepertoire HTBI primers and on Arm-PCR targeting CDR3 regions. TCRdb re-called the multiplex PCR reads through MiXCR, storing one row per CDR3 protein. The sample includes around 510,000 distinct CDR3 sequences, more than 20% of them seen just once.

The TCR comes from a female donor with Graves disease. The chain has TRBV12-3 or TRBV12-4 and TRBJ2-7, with a possible D match to TRBD1 (6 bases). The sample consisted of peripheral blood mononuclear cells (PBMCs), taken when the disease was refractory, from a patient treated with antithyroid drugs. Written as DNA, the CDR3 is TGTGCCAGCAGCAAGGACAGAACCTCCTACGAGCAGTACTTC. It is translated as CASSKDRTSYEQYF.